A selection of T cell receptor beta chains follows, all from one sample in a study of beta chain features in type 1 diabetes. Sequencing was performed with immunoSEQ multiplex PCR; in TCRdb, only in-frame clones are kept and a portion is missing. The sample carries almost 350,000 clones, about a tenth recorded once. Sequences were obtained from central memory CD4+ T cells from blood. These receptor sequences come from a man between 25 and 39 years old with type 1 diabetes. Each CDR3 is given with its conserved first and last residue. D genes are given only for firm matches. Size tells how often a clone was seen (once, few, many) or the class of an expanded clone, and some rows leave it out.

j_call	cdr3_length	d_call	v_call	clone_size	cdr3_nt	cdr3_aa
TRBJ1-2	15	NA	TRBV21-1	NA	TGTGCCAGCAGCAAAGTTGAGACAGTCATCTATGGCTACACCTTC	CASSKVETVIYGYTF
TRBJ2-1	15	NA	TRBV2	few	TGTGCCAGCAGTGAGGGAGGGGGGGCCCGGACCGAGCAGTTCTTC	CASSEGGGARTEQFF
TRBJ1-2	13	NA	TRBV5-4	NA	TGTGCCAGCTCCGGGGATGGGAACTATGGCTACACCTTC	CASSGDGNYGYTF
TRBJ1-5	14	NA	TRBV7-2	NA	TGTGCCAGCAGCTTAACCCGGATCAATCAGCCCCAGCATTTT	CASSLTRINQPQHF
TRBJ2-3	19	TRBD2	TRBV4-3	few	TGCGCCAGCAGCCAAGAGCGTCTAGCGGGGGGGCAAGGCACAGATACGCAGTATTTT	CASSQERLAGGQGTDTQYF
TRBJ2-7	13	NA	TRBV6-6	few	TGTGCCAGCAGTTACAACAGGGACTACGAGCAGTACTTC	CASSYNRDYEQYF
TRBJ2-7	13	NA	TRBV27	few	TGTGCCAGCGTCCCACGCGACAGGTACGAGCAGTACTTC	CASVPRDRYEQYF
TRBJ2-1	13	NA	TRBV30	few	TGTGCCTGGAGTGCACTCCATTACAATGAGCAGTTCTTC	CAWSALHYNEQFF
TRBJ2-3	14	NA	TRBV25-1	NA	TGTGCCAGCAGTGCAAGGGACGGTACAGATACGCAGTATTTT	CASSARDGTDTQYF
TRBJ2-1	16	TRBD1	TRBV5-4	NA	TGTGCCAGCAGCGGGGACAGGGGCGGACTGCTTAATGAGCAGTTCTTC	CASSGDRGGLLNEQFF
TRBJ2-1	16	NA	TRBV12-5	NA	TGTGCTAGTGGTCGCGGGACTGATAGCTCCTACAATGAGCAGTTCTTC	CASGRGTDSSYNEQFF
TRBJ2-5	13	NA	TRBV29-1	few	TGCAGCGTTGAATTAACGGATAAAGAGACCCAGTACTTC	CSVELTDKETQYF
TRBJ1-4	15	TRBD1	TRBV4-2	NA	TGTGCCAGCAGCCCGCCGGGACAGGGCAATGAAAAACTGTTTTTT	CASSPPGQGNEKLFF
TRBJ2-5	16	TRBD2	TRBV9	few	TGTGCCAGCAGCGCCGGAGATAGCGGGGCCGGGGAGACCCAGTACTTC	CASSAGDSGAGETQYF
TRBJ2-7	16	TRBD1	TRBV5-6	NA	TGTGCCAGCAGCCGAGTTGAGGACAGGGGTCTGTACGAGCAGTACTTC	CASSRVEDRGLYEQYF
TRBJ1-6	14	TRBD1	TRBV27	few	TGTGCCAGCAGAAAGGGGGCGAGGGGTTCACCCCTCCACTTT	CASRKGARGSPLHF
TRBJ2-7	11	NA	TRBV2	few	TGTGCCAGCAGGGAGGAGGCAGGGCAGTACTTC	CASREEAGQYF
TRBJ1-6	15	TRBD1	TRBV7-9	few	TGCGCCAGCAGCCAAGTTTGGGACAGGGCTTCACCCCTCCACTTT	CASSQVWDRASPLHF
TRBJ2-7	13	TRBD1	TRBV10-3	few	TGTGCCATCAGTGAGTCGGGACAGGGGGAGCAGTACTTC	CAISESGQGEQYF
TRBJ1-2	14	NA	TRBV7-8	few	TGTGCCAGCAGCATCGGCCTAGCTAACTATGGCTACACCTTC	CASSIGLANYGYTF
TRBJ1-6	14	NA	TRBV9	NA	TGTGCCAGCAGCGTCAAGGGGTCGAATTCACCCCTCCACTTT	CASSVKGSNSPLHF
TRBJ2-3	15	TRBD1	TRBV5-1	NA	TGCGCCAGCAGCTTGAGAGGGACAGACACAGATACGCAGTATTTT	CASSLRGTDTDTQYF
TRBJ1-4	16	TRBD1	TRBV5-4	many	TGTGCCAGCAGCCCGACAGGGACGGCGGCTAATGAAAAACTGTTTTTT	CASSPTGTAANEKLFF
TRBJ1-2	12	NA	TRBV7-9	NA	TGTGCCAGCAGCACCCAGGGAAGCGGCTACACCTTC	CASSTQGSGYTF
TRBJ2-3	15	TRBD2	TRBV29-1	few	TGCAGCGTTGAGGAGCGGGGGGGCCAATTAGATACGCAGTATTTT	CSVEERGGQLDTQYF
TRBJ1-2	15	TRBD1	TRBV5-1	NA	TGCGCCAGCAGCTTGGGACAGGGGTGGAACTATGGCTACACCTTC	CASSLGQGWNYGYTF
TRBJ2-2	15	NA	TRBV6-1	few	TGTGCCAGCAGTGAAGGGACAGCGAACACCGGGGAGCTGTTTTTT	CASSEGTANTGELFF
TRBJ2-3	12	TRBD2	TRBV30	NA	TGTGCCTGGAGTGGGACTAGCGGGGGGGTGTATTTT	CAWSGTSGGVYF
TRBJ2-1	16	TRBD2	TRBV7-2	few	TGTGCCAGCAGCTCAGTAGCGGGACACTCCTACAATGAGCAGTTCTTC	CASSSVAGHSYNEQFF
TRBJ2-3	15	TRBD1	TRBV11-2	few	TGTGCCAGCAGCTCCGCGGACAGGGTCGTAGATACGCAGTATTTT	CASSSADRVVDTQYF
TRBJ2-4	17	TRBD1	TRBV7-2	few	TGTGCCAGCAGCTTAGCTGGGACAGGGGTTTCCAAAAACATTCAGTACTTC	CASSLAGTGVSKNIQYF
TRBJ1-3	14	TRBD1	TRBV2	few	TGTGCATCTCGACAGGGACTAAGTGGAAACACCATATATTTT	CASRQGLSGNTIYF
TRBJ2-5	14	TRBD2	TRBV7-9	NA	TGTGCCAGCAGCTCCGGGACTAGCGGAGAGACCCAGTACTTC	CASSSGTSGETQYF
TRBJ1-1	13	NA	TRBV30	NA	TGTGCCTGGAGTGTACAGGATGGCACTGAAGCTTTCTTT	CAWSVQDGTEAFF
TRBJ2-6	17	NA	TRBV19	many	TGTGCCAGTAGTATAGATGGTGGAGGCTCTGGGGCCAACGTCCTGACTTTC	CASSIDGGGSGANVLTF
TRBJ2-3	15	NA	TRBV9	NA	TGTGCCAGCAGCGTAGGTCCCGCGTACACAGATACGCAGTATTTT	CASSVGPAYTDTQYF
TRBJ2-6	17	NA	TRBV5-1	few	TGCGCCAGCAGCCCCCTCTTGACAGGCCCTGGGGCCAACGTCCTGACTTTC	CASSPLLTGPGANVLTF
TRBJ1-1	14	NA	TRBV4-3	few	TGCGCCAGCAGCCAAGATGCAGAGGGCACTGAAGCTTTCTTT	CASSQDAEGTEAFF
TRBJ2-7	13	NA	TRBV13	many	TGTGCCAGCAGCTTAGGCCTGTCCTACGAGCAGTACTTC	CASSLGLSYEQYF
TRBJ2-3	13	NA	TRBV7-9	NA	TGTGCCAGCAGCCAACGAATGGGAGATACGCAGTATTTT	CASSQRMGDTQYF
TRBJ1-5	13	TRBD1	TRBV2	NA	TGTGCCAGCATCCAGGACAGGGATCAGCCCCAGCATTTT	CASIQDRDQPQHF
TRBJ1-2	13	NA	TRBV4-3	NA	TGCGCCAGCAGCCCCGACAGCCCTAGGGGCTACACCTTC	CASSPDSPRGYTF
TRBJ1-4	14	TRBD1	TRBV7-9	NA	TGTGCCAGCAAGCAAGGGACAGGGTCGGAAAAACTGTTTTTT	CASKQGTGSEKLFF
TRBJ2-2	14	NA	TRBV7-9	NA	TGTGCCAGCAGCCCCCAAGTGCGGACCGGGGAGCTGTTTTTT	CASSPQVRTGELFF
TRBJ2-3	18	NA	TRBV4-1	few	TGCGCCAGCAGCCAAGATTCGGACGGGGGAGGCAAAGGTGCTACGCAGTATTTT	CASSQDSDGGGKGATQYF
TRBJ2-7	14	NA	TRBV14	few	TGTGCCAGCAGCCAATTAGACGGATCCTACGAGCAGTACTTC	CASSQLDGSYEQYF
TRBJ2-3	13	TRBD2	TRBV4-3	many	TGCGCCAGCAGCCTGACTAGCGGGGGTACGCAGTATTTT	CASSLTSGGTQYF
TRBJ2-7	12	NA	TRBV29-1	NA	TGCAGCGTGCTTGGACAGCCCTACGAGCAGTACTTC	CSVLGQPYEQYF